This entry concerns a single TCR beta chain. Unique molecular identifiers were incorporated when the TCRbeta library was constructed. Each CDR3 protein is one row after TCRdb ran MiXCR on the PCR reads. The sample includes some 550,000 distinct CDR3 sequences, roughly 23% of them seen just once. The V and J ends lost 0 bases and 0 bases respectively, with 10 bases between them. This CDR3 is built from 16 residues. In germline, CDR1 is SGDLS, CDR2 YYNGEE. These data belong to a study of T-cell reconstitution after alpha-beta-depleted transplantation in children. The chain employs TRBV9 and TRBJ1-3; D unclear. The TCR sequence derives from a boy younger than two who had a stem cell transplant for acute myeloid leukemia, so the T cells may come from the graft donor. Sequences were derived from PBMCs, mostly from graft donor cells, sampled 360 days after TCRalphabeta/CD19-depleted stem cell transplant. DNA of the CDR3: TGTGCCAGCAGCGTAGAAGTGGTGAGCTCTGGAAACACCATATATTTT. Protein: CASSVEVVSSGNTIYF.